This TCR delta chain was captured by sequencing in a study of Vδ1+ human thymocytes. Broader study findings: Despite high sort purity, roughly 19% of thymic T cell receptor delta sequences were Vdelta2. Unexpected Vdelta2 sequences could cause misinterpretation of bulk repertoire data. Highly polyclonal TRG and TRD repertoires with Gaussian CDR3 length distributions appeared in thymus.

Sequences come from RNA converted to cDNA by reverse transcription. CDR3 amplicons came from multiplex PCR with pooled V-gene forward and constant-region reverse primers. TCRdb re-called the multiplex PCR reads via CATT. In the table there are about 75,000 delta-chain clones, 30% to 40% of which are singletons. About this clone: Its antigen is unidentified. Additional DNA sequences in this sample encode the identical CDR3.

Germline lookup yields CDR1 TSWWSYY and CDR2 QGS. V gave up 1 base and J gave up 3 bases; unmatched junction bases: 15. There are 19 residues in the CDR3. V gene TRDV1 combines with J gene TRDJ1, with TRDD3 matching over 9 bases. The source is a boy under two years old who had congenital heart surgery. Sample: Vdelta1+ gamma-delta thymocytes from the thymus. Subset in this sample: FACS-sorted CD3+ TCRalphabeta- TCRVdelta1+ TCRVdelta2- thymocytes. CDR3 nucleotide sequence: TGTGCTCTTGGGGAACGCCGTGGTTTGGGGGATATGGGAGCCGATAAACTCATCTTT. Translating it yields CALGERRGLGDMGADKLIF.